This TCR beta chain was captured by sequencing in a study of shared clonotypes between healthy human individuals. Study context: Donors consisted of two women and three men between 18 and 49.

Deletions cut 4 bases from V and 6 bases from J, with 8 bases between. This CDR3 is built from 11 residues. CDR1 SGHRS and CDR2 YFSETQ come from the germline V gene. Worth noting for this clone: Its antigen is undetermined.

The protocol was immunoSEQ multiplex PCR, while the TCRdb copy is restricted to in-frame clones and leaves out a portion. The data contain 2 million to 2.5 million clones, 93% of them singletons. General study points: Approximately 5% was the fraction of naive CD4 clonotypes found shared across a few donors. As a rule, naive subsets had a larger estimated richness than memory subsets. A limitation of the genetic and exposure-history diversity represented arose from few donors.

CD45RO-negative cells were positively selected for CCR7, leaving out terminally differentiated effector memory CD45RA+ cells. The chain is built from TRBV5-1 and TRBJ2-7, with D unclear. The sequenced sample was naive CD8+ T cells from PBMCs. The source is a man aged 18-30 years in good health. Some clones in this sample may be carry-over from other donors' samples. The CDR3 spells CASSVMGEQYF. For the CDR3, the DNA is TGCGCCAGCAGCGTAATGGGCGAGCAGTACTTC.